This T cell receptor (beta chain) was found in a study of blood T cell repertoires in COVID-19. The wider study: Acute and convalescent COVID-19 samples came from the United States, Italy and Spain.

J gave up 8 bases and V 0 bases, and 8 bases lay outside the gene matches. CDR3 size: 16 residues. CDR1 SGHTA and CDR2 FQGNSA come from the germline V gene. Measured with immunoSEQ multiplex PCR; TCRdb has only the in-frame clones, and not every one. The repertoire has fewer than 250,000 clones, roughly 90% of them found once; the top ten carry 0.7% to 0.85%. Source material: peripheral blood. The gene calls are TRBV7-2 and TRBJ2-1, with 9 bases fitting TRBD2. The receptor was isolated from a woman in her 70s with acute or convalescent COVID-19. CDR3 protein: CASSLAATSGRDEQFF. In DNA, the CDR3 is TGTGCCAGCAGCTTAGCGGCGACTAGCGGACGGGATGAGCAGTTCTTC. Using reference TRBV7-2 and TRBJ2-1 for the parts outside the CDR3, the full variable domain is GAGVSQSPSNKVTEKGKDVELRCDPISGHTALYWYRQSLGQGLEFLIYFQGNSAPDKSGLPSDRFSAERTGGSVSTLTIQRTQQEDSAVYLCASSLAATSGRDEQFFGPGTRLTVL.